The 6 T cell receptor beta chains below were found in one sample sequenced in a study of CD8+CD57+ T cells in acquired aplastic anemia. Using genomic DNA as the template, TCR beta VDJ and CDR3 profiling was carried out. In TCRdb, the reads were re-called with MiXCR into one record per CDR3 protein. The sample lists roughly 200,000 distinct CDR3 sequences, 55% to 65% occurring once. The authors sequenced patients whose flow cytometry had shown CD8+CD57+ cell expansion. Sequencing was done on a sample of sorted CD4+, CD8+, or CD8+CD57+ T cells (not recorded which) from PBMCs. These receptors all come from a human donor with aplastic anemia.

The table lists this clonotype with many counts. The chain carries TRBV2 and TRBJ1-2, with 8 nucleotides matching TRBD1. CDR3 length: 13 amino acids. Losses at the gene ends were 6 bases for V and 3 bases for J; bases not matched to a gene: 3. Per germline, CDR1 SNHLY and CDR2 FYNNEI. CDR3 protein: CASRQTGDYGYTF. CDR3 DNA: TGTGCCAGCAGACAGACAGGGGACTATGGCTACACCTTC.

This clonotype was counted ten times or more. For the CDR3, the DNA is TGCAGTGCTAGAGATACTAGCGGGGGGAGCTCCTACAATGAGCAGTTCTTC. The encoded protein is CSARDTSGGSSYNEQFF. V gene TRBV20-1 combines with J gene TRBJ2-1; TRBD2 agrees at 12 bases. This CDR3 has 17 residues. The junction had 3 bases not matched to a gene; V was cut back by 0 bases and J by 0 bases. CDR1 is DFQATT, CDR2 SNEGSKA, per germline (reference sequence).

This clonotype is a singleton in its sample. The V call is TRBV5-6, the J call TRBJ2-2; no clear D. Germline CDR1 and CDR2: SGHDT and YYEEEE. Trimming pared 9 bases from V and 1 base from J, leaving 13 bases between. The CDR3 is made up of 14 amino acids. The CDR3 loop reads CATSLGLNTGELFF. CDR3 coding DNA: TGTGCCACGTCTCTGGGGTTGAACACCGGGGAGCTGTTTTTT.

The chain joins TRBV7-6 to TRBJ2-2; D is perhaps TRBD1 or TRBD2 (5 bases each). The CDR3 sequence is 14 residues long. With 5 bases removed from V and 5 bases from J, the gap between germline ends came to 12 bases. In germline, CDR1 is SGHVS, CDR2 FNYEAQ. The CDR3: CASSPDWGTGELFF. CDR3 DNA: TGTGCCAGCAGCCCGGACTGGGGGACCGGGGAGCTGTTTTTT. Combining the CDR3 with reference TRBV7-6 and TRBJ2-2 gives the whole variable domain GAGVSQSPRYKVTKRGQDVALRCDPISGHVSLYWYRQALGQGPEFLTYFNYEAQQDKSGLPNDRFSAERPEGSISTLTIQRTEQRDSAMYRCASSPDWGTGELFFGEGSRLTVL.

The V gene is TRBV9, the J gene TRBJ2-7, with 13 bases fitting TRBD2. Germline CDR1 reads SGDLS; CDR2 reads YYNGEE. J lost 5 bases, V lost 4 bases, and 9 bases had no gene match. This CDR3 region has 16 residues. As DNA, the CDR3 is TGTGCCAGCAGCAACCGACTAGCGGGGGGCAGTAACGAGCAGTACTTC. Protein sequence: CASSNRLAGGSNEQYF.

This clonotype was seen a few times. This chain joins TRBV30 and TRBJ1-5, with D tentatively TRBD1 (5 bases). Germline assignment: CDR1 GTSNPN and CDR2 SVGIG (reference sequence). V was pared by 0 bases and J by 0 bases, with 9 bases between. The CDR3 length is 15 residues. CDR3 sequence (DNA): TGTGCCTGGAGTGTAGGGGCAGCTAGCAATCAGCCCCAGCATTTT. Its protein is CAWSVGAASNQPQHF.